This entry features one TCR beta chain sequence. The target antigen is unknown. Time point described: late sampling 161 to 241 days after vaccination in a few convalescent patients. This sample's treatment: 10-day PBMC culture with coronavirus spike peptide pools or control peptides (ViraFEST assay). Germline lookup yields CDR1 SNHLY and CDR2 FYNNEI. V was cut by 8 bases and J by 1 base, with 11 bases left in between. The CDR3 extends over 13 amino acids. This record comes from a study of vaccination and CD4 T cells after COVID-19. Study overall: Overlapping spike peptides of SARS-CoV-2, HCoV-NL63, HCoV-OC43 and HCoV-229E stimulated the cells.

Cultured CD4+ T cells had their DNA profiled by the Oncomine TCR Beta short-read assay. TCRdb ran MiXCR on the PCR reads and lists one entry per CDR3 protein. The data hold about 22,000 distinct CDR3 sequences, with under 40% observed a single time. Sequencing was performed on CD4+ T cells from blood, cultured in vitro, taken about 7 months after SARS-CoV-2 vaccination. The chain has TRBV2 and TRBJ1-2; unclear D gene. This clonotype originated in a human donor who had recovered from COVID-19. CDR3 in amino acids: CASPGGLNYGYTF. The CDR3 nucleotides read TGTGCCAGCCCCGGTGGGCTTAACTATGGCTACACCTTC.